A single sample gave rise to the 9 T cell receptor beta chains below, sequenced in a study of T cells after yellow fever vaccination. TCRdb reanalysed the 5' RACE reads using MiXCR and keeps one entry per CDR3 protein. The sample includes hundreds of thousands of distinct CDR3 sequences, around 12% seen only once; the top ten take approximately 15%. The sequencing used PBMCs, collected on the day of the yellow fever booster vaccination. The source of these receptors is a man aged 25-40 years who received the YFV17D yellow fever vaccine.

This chain connects TRBV10-3 to TRBJ1-1; 8 bases line up with TRBD1. The CDR3 length is 14 residues. Germline CDR1 reads ENHRY; CDR2 reads SYGVKD. V lost 10 bases to trimming and J lost 3 bases; unmatched junction nucleotides: 10. CDR3 DNA: TGTGCCACCGGGCAGGGGGCCTTGGACACTGAAGCTTTCTTT. Protein sequence: CATGQGALDTEAFF.

This rearrangement joins TRBV7-3 to TRBJ2-3; TRBD2 matches 8 bases. Trimming cost V 3 bases and J 2 bases; bases outside gene matches: 4. Germline V lookup: CDR1 SGHTA, CDR2 FQGTGA. The CDR3 contains 15 residues. CDR3: CASSFIAGSTDTQYF. The CDR3 DNA is TGTGCCAGCAGCTTCATAGCGGGATCCACAGATACGCAGTATTTT.

This clonotype has just a few counts. The chain combines TRBV4-3 with TRBJ2-1; 7 bases agree with TRBD2. This CDR3 is built from 14 residues. With 3 bases clipped from V and 16 bases from J, the junction kept 15 bases outside the gene matches. Germline V gene lookup returns CDR1 LGHNA and CDR2 YSLEER. The CDR3 reads CASSHSLGGTARFF. In nucleotides, the CDR3 is TGCGCCAGCAGCCATTCCCTCGGGGGGACCGCTCGATTCTTC.

This chain connects TRBV6-2 or TRBV6-3 to TRBJ1-5, with TRBD1 identical over 7 bases. The V gene's germline CDR1 is MNHEY and CDR2 SVGEGT. The CDR3 spans 15 residues. V shed 0 bases, J shed 1 base, and the junction held 0 bases outside the gene matches. Written as DNA, the CDR3 is TGTGCCAGCAGTTACTCGGGACAGAGCAATCAGCCCCAGCATTTT. The encoded protein is CASSYSGQSNQPQHF.

This clonotype showed up just a few times. The chain combines TRBV6-1 with TRBJ2-5; TRBD2 agrees at 8 bases. Trimming took 7 bases from V and 1 from J; bases not matched to a gene: 11. The CDR3 sequence is 16 residues long. Germline V CDR1 and CDR2: MNHNS, SASEGT. As DNA, the CDR3 is TGTGCCAGCACGAGGGGAGCGGGAGTTTTCCAAGAGACCCAGTACTTC. Encoded protein: CASTRGAGVFQETQYF.

This clonotype was detected ten times or more. The chain uses TRBV12-3 or TRBV12-4 and TRBJ2-5, with D possibly TRBD1 on 5 matching bases. V lost 6 bases, J lost 5 bases, and 13 bases lay in between. This CDR3 has 13 residues. CDR3 region: CASSPGFWETQYF. The CDR3 DNA sequence: TGTGCCAGCAGCCCAGGGTTTTGGGAGACCCAGTACTTC.

The rearrangement links TRBV7-2 to TRBJ2-5; TRBD1 might be the D (5 bases). CDR1 SGHTA and CDR2 FQGNSA come from the germline V gene. The CDR3 is 16 amino acids. V lost 5 bases to trimming and J lost 1 base, with 17 bases between them. The CDR3 sequence is CASSAVGAASQETQYF. The CDR3 DNA follows: TGTGCCAGCAGCGCAGTAGGGGCAGCCAGCCAAGAGACCCAGTACTTC. Full variable domain (remainder filled in from reference TRBV7-2 and TRBJ2-5): GAGVSQSPSNKVTEKGKDVELRCDPISGHTALYWYRQSLGQGLEFLIYFQGNSAPDKSGLPSDRFSAERTGGSVSTLTIQRTQQEDSAVYLCASSAVGAASQETQYFGPGTRLLVL.

J is TRBJ2-7 and V is TRBV6-2 or TRBV6-3; TRBD2 agrees at 8 bases. V was clipped by 2 bases and J by 2 bases; unmatched bases: 14. CDR3 length: 18 residues. Germline V lookup: CDR1 MNHEY, CDR2 SVGEGT. The CDR3, as DNA: TGTGCCAGCAGTTACGGGTCGAAATTAGCGGGGATTCCCTACGAGCAGTACTTC. Translating gives CASSYGSKLAGIPYEQYF.

CDR3 amino acids: CATSTGDRGNRETQYF. CDR3 bases: TGTGCCACCAGCACCGGCGACAGGGGAAATCGAGAGACCCAGTACTTC. The gene calls are TRBV15 and TRBJ2-5; 8 nucleotides match TRBD1. Germline lookup yields CDR1 LNHNV and CDR2 YYDKDF (reference sequence). J lost 4 bases, V lost 4 bases, and 11 bases had no gene match. This CDR3 region has 16 residues.